Following are 14 T cell receptor beta chains from one sample sequenced in a study of T cell repertoires in cytomegalovirus infection. Each CDR3 protein is one row after TCRdb ran MiXCR on the reads. The sample yields approximately 76,000 distinct CDR3 sequences, less than 4.5% seen once. The source material was PBMCs. All receptors derive from a human donor in good health (CMV status not recorded). Some clones in this sample may be carry-over from other donors' samples.

This clonotype showed up many times. The genes are TRBV11-2 and TRBJ2-5; 9 bases match TRBD1. The germline gives CDR1 SGHAT, CDR2 FQNNGV. This CDR3 has 13 residues. Trimming removed 5 bases from V and 6 bases from J; junction bases left unmatched: 4. The CDR3 region has the DNA TGTGCCAGCAGCATAGGGACAGGGAAGACCCAGTACTTC. It yields the protein CASSIGTGKTQYF. Variable domain in full (rest from reference TRBV11-2 and TRBJ2-5): EAGVAQSPRYKIIEKRQSVAFWCNPISGHATLYWYQQILGQGPKLLIQFQNNGVVDDSQLPKDRFSAERLKGVDSTLKIQPAKLEDSAVYLCASSIGTGKTQYFGPGTRLLVL.

This clonotype was counted at least ten times. V usage is TRBV20-1 and J usage is TRBJ1-3; D remains unclear. There are 15 residues in the CDR3. V was shortened by 1 base and J by 0 bases, with 10 bases between the two germline ends. CDR1 and CDR2 from the germline V gene are DFQATT and SNEGSKA (reference sequence). CDR3 amino acids: CSARGGSNSGNTIYF. The CDR3 DNA reads as TGCAGTGCTAGAGGCGGCTCTAACTCTGGAAACACCATATATTTT.

This clonotype was seen many times. The CDR3 reads CASSLMPGQGTDTQYF. The CDR3 DNA is TGTGCCAGCAGCCTCATGCCGGGACAGGGCACAGATACGCAGTATTTT. V usage is TRBV7-3 and J usage is TRBJ2-3, with 8 bases aligning to TRBD1. The junction had 8 bases not matched to a gene; V was cut back by 5 bases and J by 1 base. CDR1 and CDR2 from the germline V gene are SGHTA and FQGTGA. CDR3 length: 16 residues.

This clonotype was counted ten times or more. The V and J genes are TRBV7-2 and TRBJ2-1; D might be TRBD2 (6 bases). CDR1 and CDR2 from the germline V gene are SGHTA and FQGNSA. The V and J ends lost 5 bases and 9 bases respectively, with 20 bases between them. CDR3 length: 15 amino acids. CDR3 loop: CASSTIAVLQSEQFF. DNA for the CDR3: TGTGCCAGCAGCACGATAGCGGTCCTGCAATCTGAGCAGTTCTTC.

This clonotype showed up many times. The chain combines TRBV2 with TRBJ2-6; D might be TRBD1 (5 bases). V was cut by 6 bases and J by 0 bases, with 18 bases left in between. This CDR3 is built from 18 residues. Germline V gene lookup returns CDR1 SNHLY and CDR2 FYNNEI. CDR3: CASSAREISVSGANVLTF. The CDR3 nucleotides read TGTGCCAGCAGCGCCAGGGAAATTTCTGTCTCTGGGGCCAACGTCCTGACTTTC.

This clonotype appeared many times. The chain is built from TRBV19 and TRBJ2-3; D remains ambiguous. This CDR3 spans 11 amino acids. The V and J ends lost 3 bases and 8 bases respectively, with 6 bases between them. Germline values: CDR1 LNHDA, CDR2 SQIVND (reference sequence). CDR3 amino acids: CASSMVATQYF. The CDR3 DNA reads TGTGCCAGTAGTATGGTTGCTACGCAGTATTTT.

This clonotype was counted ten times or more. The CDR3 loop reads CASRFASGAYGYTF. The CDR3 DNA follows: TGTGCCAGCAGATTCGCTTCGGGGGCCTATGGCTACACCTTC. This chain links TRBV7-2 with TRBJ1-2, with TRBD1 as a possible D gene (6 bases). CDR3 length: 14 amino acids. Germline values: CDR1 SGHTA, CDR2 FQGNSA. Trimming took off 6 bases at V and 4 bases at J, with 15 bases between the two ends.

In this sample, this clonotype turned up many times. V gene TRBV20-1 combines with J gene TRBJ2-1; D not certain. There are 16 residues in the CDR3. The germline V gene has CDR1 DFQATT and CDR2 SNEGSKA (reference sequence). V lost 2 bases and J 0 bases, leaving 14 bases between the germline ends. CDR3 region: CSARKVLASSYNEQFF. The CDR3 nucleotides read TGCAGTGCTAGAAAGGTCTTAGCAAGCTCCTACAATGAGCAGTTCTTC.

This clonotype has ten or more counts. The chain is built from TRBV20-1 and TRBJ1-1; D call uncertain. Between the trimmed V and J ends, which lost 5 bases and 1 base, there was a span of 17 bases. The CDR3 is 15 amino acids. Germline V gene data show CDR1 as DFQATT and CDR2 as SNEGSKA (reference sequence). In nucleotides, the CDR3 is TGCAGTGCTCCTACACCGGGCCAAGCGAACACTGAAGCTTTCTTT. It yields the protein CSAPTPGQANTEAFF.

This clonotype was found many times. The chain links TRBV29-1 to TRBJ1-5, with 7 bases lining up with TRBD1. Germline CDR1 and CDR2: SQVTM and ANQGSEA. V lost 4 bases and J lost 7; bases outside the gene matches: 7. The CDR3 spans 13 residues. CDR3 protein: CSVAGQGDQPQHF. The CDR3 DNA reads as TGCAGCGTTGCGGGGCAGGGGGACCAGCCCCAGCATTTT.

Ten or more counts support this clonotype. The gene calls are TRBV7-6 and TRBJ2-3; D is unresolved. This CDR3 spans 13 amino acids. Germline V gene data show CDR1 as SGHVS and CDR2 as FNYEAQ. Trimming stripped 3 bases from V and 4 bases from J, with 8 bases between. CDR3 coding DNA: TGTGCCAGCAGCTTCCTCGGCGCAGATACGCAGTATTTT. Its protein product is CASSFLGADTQYF.

The sample holds many counts of this clonotype. The chain carries TRBV28 and TRBJ2-2; 10 bases line up with TRBD1. With 10 bases clipped from V and 5 bases from J, the junction kept 7 bases outside the gene matches. The CDR3 is 14 residues long. Germline CDR1 reads MDHEN; CDR2 reads SYDVKM. CDR3 in amino acids: CATRQGALTGELFF. CDR3 coding DNA: TGTGCCACGCGACAGGGGGCCTTAACCGGGGAGCTGTTTTTT.

This clonotype was counted ten times or more. The chain has TRBV19 and TRBJ1-5, with no clear D. CDR3 length: 13 amino acids. The V gene's germline CDR1 is LNHDA and CDR2 SQIVND (reference sequence). V was cut by 1 base and J by 13 bases, with 14 bases left in between. The CDR3 DNA is TGTGCCAGTAGTATAGGTAGTCGACTTGCTCAGCATTTT. This encodes CASSIGSRLAQHF.

This clonotype was seen many times. This chain uses TRBV5-1 with TRBJ2-1, with a possible D match to TRBD1 (6 bases). The CDR3 totals 15 residues. Trimming cost V 5 bases and J 4 bases, with 16 bases left between them. CDR1 and CDR2 (germline): SGHRS, YFSETQ. The CDR3 region is CASRSDSLGYNEQFF. CDR3 nucleotides: TGCGCCAGCAGGTCGGACAGCCTGGGATACAATGAGCAGTTCTTC.